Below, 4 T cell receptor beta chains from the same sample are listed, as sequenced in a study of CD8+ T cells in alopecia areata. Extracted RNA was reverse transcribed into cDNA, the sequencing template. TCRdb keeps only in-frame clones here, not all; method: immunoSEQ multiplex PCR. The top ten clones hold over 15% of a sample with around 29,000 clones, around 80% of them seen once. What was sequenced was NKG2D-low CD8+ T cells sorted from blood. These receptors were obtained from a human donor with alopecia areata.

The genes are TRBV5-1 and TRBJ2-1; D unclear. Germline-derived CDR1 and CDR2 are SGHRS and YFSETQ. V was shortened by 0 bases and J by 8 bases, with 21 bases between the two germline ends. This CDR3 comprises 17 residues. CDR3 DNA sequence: TGCGCCAGCAGCTTGGGGACGGGCACCCTCCCGGGTCATGAGCAGTTCTTC. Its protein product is CASSLGTGTLPGHEQFF.

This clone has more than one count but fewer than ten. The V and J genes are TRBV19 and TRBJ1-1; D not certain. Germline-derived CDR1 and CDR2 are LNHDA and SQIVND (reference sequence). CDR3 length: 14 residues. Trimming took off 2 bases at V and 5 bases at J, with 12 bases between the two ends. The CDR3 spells CASSISRAGTEAFF. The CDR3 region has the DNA TGTGCCAGTAGTATATCTAGGGCTGGTACTGAAGCTTTCTTT.

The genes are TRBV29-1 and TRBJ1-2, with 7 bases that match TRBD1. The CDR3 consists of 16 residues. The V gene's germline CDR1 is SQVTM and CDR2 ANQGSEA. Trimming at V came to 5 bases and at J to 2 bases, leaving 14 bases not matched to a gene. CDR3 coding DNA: TGCAGCGTTTCCCGAACCCGGACAGGAGAGAACTATGGCTACACCTTC. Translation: CSVSRTRTGENYGYTF.

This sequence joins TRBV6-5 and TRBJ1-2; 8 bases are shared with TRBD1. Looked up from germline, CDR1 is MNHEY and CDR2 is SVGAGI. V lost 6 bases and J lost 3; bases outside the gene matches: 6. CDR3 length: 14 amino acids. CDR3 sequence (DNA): TGTGCCAGCAGACCCGGGACAGGATACTATGGCTACACCTTC. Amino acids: CASRPGTGYYGYTF.